This T cell receptor (beta chain) emerged from a study of identical twins. One entry per CDR3 protein, called by TCRdb with MiXCR from the 5' RACE reads. The sample comprises about 660,000 distinct CDR3 sequences, under 9% of which are singletons, and around 0.98% rests with the top ten. Many counts were recorded for this clonotype. These data were likewise used in another study, on yellow fever vaccine responses in identical twins.

The sequence was collected from a woman aged 18-30 years in good health. The sequencing sample was made of PBMCs.

The chain's CDR3 is CSVEGGIDLMNTEAFF. For the CDR3, the DNA is TGCAGCGTTGAAGGGGGGATAGACCTGATGAACACTGAAGCTTTCTTT. The V call is TRBV29-1, the J call TRBJ1-1; weak D call: TRBD1 (5 bases). The CDR3 contains 16 residues. V was clipped by 1 base and J by 0 bases, with 15 bases between them. Per germline, CDR1 SQVTM and CDR2 ANQGSEA. The complete variable domain, with remaining parts taken from reference TRBV29-1 and TRBJ1-1, reads SAVISQKPSRDICQRGTSLTIQCQVDSQVTMMFWYRQQPGQSLTLIATANQGSEATYESGFVIDKFPISRPNLTFSTLTVSNMSPEDSSIYLCSVEGGIDLMNTEAFFGQGTRLTVV.